Listed here are 14 T cell receptor beta chains from one sample, sequenced in a study of cytomegalovirus exposure and HLA in healthy donors. Both 60 Vbeta primers and 13 Jbeta primers went into the PCR. Method: immunoSEQ multiplex PCR; TCRdb's copy keeps in-frame clones and lacks some. The profile shows roughly 140,000 clones, approximately 83% of them singletons. What was sequenced was PBMCs. Receptors were obtained from a man in his forties in good health and CMV-seropositive.

V gene TRBV6-1 combines with J gene TRBJ2-5; 8 positions match TRBD2. The CDR3 contains 14 residues. Germline V gives CDR1 MNHNS, CDR2 SASEGT. The V segment lost 5 bases and the J segment 4 bases; nucleotides outside the gene matches: 6. CDR3: CASSPGGGRETQYF. CDR3 coding DNA: TGTGCCAGCAGTCCCGGGGGGGGCCGAGAGACCCAGTACTTC.

The chain combines TRBV7-9 with TRBJ2-7, with 8 bases matching TRBD1. The germline CDR1 and CDR2 sequences are SEHNR and FQNEAQ (reference sequence). The CDR3 is 15 residues long. J lost 2 bases, V lost 5 bases, and 8 bases had no gene match. CDR3 sequence reads: CASSPPWTGPYEQYF. CDR3 nucleotides: TGTGCCAGCAGCCCCCCCTGGACAGGGCCCTACGAGCAGTACTTC.

The chain uses TRBV7-9 and TRBJ2-7; D possibly corresponds to TRBD2 (5 bases). CDR3 size: 18 residues. CDR1 is SEHNR, CDR2 FQNEAQ, per germline (reference sequence). Trimming took off 3 bases at V and 2 bases at J, with 23 bases between the two ends. The DNA for the CDR3 is TGTGCCAGCAGCTTTTTAGGCTTAGCCGGGGTCGCCGCCTACGAGCAGTACTTC. Its protein product is CASSFLGLAGVAAYEQYF.

The chain has TRBV27 and TRBJ1-2; maybe TRBD1 (5 bases). The V end was cut by 6 bases, the J end by 5 bases, with 16 bases between. Germline lookup yields CDR1 MNHEY and CDR2 SMNVEV (reference sequence). The CDR3 is made up of 14 amino acids. The CDR3 loop is CASSRRQTTYGYTF. The CDR3 region has the DNA TGTGCCAGCAGCCGGAGACAGACCACTTATGGCTACACCTTC.

This clone was observed a few times. The chain links TRBV4-1 to TRBJ2-2, with D unclear. The CDR3 spans 14 residues. The V and J ends lost 4 bases and 3 bases respectively, with 9 bases between them. The V gene's germline CDR1 is MGHRA and CDR2 YSYEKL. CDR3 sequence (DNA): TGCGCCAGCAGCCCTAACGAAGACACCGGGGAGCTGTTTTTT. Translated: CASSPNEDTGELFF.

The rearrangement uses TRBV27 and TRBJ1-5; TRBD1 might be the D (6 bases). CDR1 is MNHEY, CDR2 SMNVEV, per germline (reference sequence). Between the trimmed V and J ends, which lost 8 bases and 4 bases, there was a span of 9 bases. The CDR3 covers 12 residues. CDR3: CASATGNQPQHF. The CDR3 DNA follows: TGTGCCAGCGCTACAGGGAATCAGCCCCAGCATTTT.

This clone has only a few counts. The J gene is TRBJ2-7, the V gene TRBV21-1; TRBD2 is taken as the D call from the table, unchecked against the DNA. TRBV21-1 is a listed pseudogene. This CDR3 spans 14 amino acids. This chain's CDR3 is CASSKRLAAYEQYF. Written as DNA, the CDR3 is TGTGCCAGCAGCAAAAGACTCGCAGCCTACGAGCAGTACTTC.

This chain links TRBV7-9 with TRBJ2-7; 8 positions match TRBD1. J lost 2 bases, V lost 5 bases, and 8 bases had no gene match. CDR3 length equals 15 residues. Germline V gene lookup returns CDR1 SEHNR and CDR2 FQNEAQ (reference sequence). CDR3 in DNA: TGTGCCAGCAGCCCGGGGACAGGCGATACCTACGAGCAGTACTTC. This codes for CASSPGTGDTYEQYF.

This chain links TRBV29-1 with TRBJ2-7; D might be TRBD1 (6 bases). The CDR3 is 11 residues long. Germline V gene data show CDR1 as SQVTM and CDR2 as ANQGSEA. V was pared by 6 bases and J by 4 bases, with 10 bases between. In nucleotides, the CDR3 is TGCAGCGTCCAAAGGGGGTACGAGCAGTACTTC. It codes for CSVQRGYEQYF.

The chain combines TRBV5-4 with TRBJ1-2, with unresolved D. The germline gives CDR1 SGHNT, CDR2 YYREEE (reference sequence). This CDR3 has 14 amino acids. Between the trimmed V and J ends, which lost 1 base and 4 bases, there was a span of 11 bases. The CDR3 loop reads CASSLKAGTYGYTF. The CDR3 coding sequence is TGTGCCAGCAGCTTGAAGGCGGGTACCTATGGCTACACCTTC.

This clone was counted between two and nine times. The J gene is TRBJ1-2, the V gene TRBV5-1; D perhaps matches TRBD1 (5 bases). This CDR3 is built from 12 residues. Per the germline V gene, CDR1 is SGHRS and CDR2 is YFSETQ. V lost 0 bases to trimming and J lost 7 bases, with 7 bases between them. The CDR3 protein is CASSLEGAGYTF. The CDR3 DNA sequence: TGCGCCAGCAGCTTGGAAGGGGCTGGCTACACCTTC.

V is TRBV18 and J is TRBJ2-7; TRBD2 agrees at 9 bases. The CDR3 totals 19 residues. J was trimmed by 3 bases and V by 3 bases; bases with no gene match: 18. The germline gives CDR1 KGHSH, CDR2 LQKENI. This chain's CDR3 is CASSPPKGMVAGDSYEQYF. The CDR3 coding sequence is TGTGCCAGCTCACCCCCCAAGGGGATGGTAGCGGGAGATAGCTACGAGCAGTACTTC. The full variable domain, completed using reference TRBV18 and TRBJ2-7, is NAGVMQNPRHLVRRRGQEARLRCSPMKGHSHVYWYRQLPEEGLKFMVYLQKENIIDESGMPKERFSAEFPKEGPSILRIQQVVRGDSAAYFCASSPPKGMVAGDSYEQYFGPGTRLTVT.

The V call is TRBV6-5, the J call TRBJ2-7; D may be TRBD1 (6 bases). Germline V gives CDR1 MNHEY, CDR2 SVGAGI. V lost 2 bases and J 2 bases, leaving 7 bases between the germline ends. The CDR3 covers 13 residues. The CDR3 bases are TGTGCCAGCAGTTACACAGGGACCTACGAGCAGTACTTC. It encodes CASSYTGTYEQYF.

The genes are TRBV5-1 and TRBJ1-4, with 10 bases identical to TRBD1. Trimming took 4 bases from V and 3 from J; bases not matched to a gene: 6. From germline, CDR1 is SGHRS and CDR2 YFSETQ. This CDR3 spans 16 amino acids. The CDR3 reads CASSPGQGTANEKLFF. CDR3 coding DNA: TGCGCCAGCAGCCCGGGACAGGGGACGGCTAATGAAAAACTGTTTTTT.